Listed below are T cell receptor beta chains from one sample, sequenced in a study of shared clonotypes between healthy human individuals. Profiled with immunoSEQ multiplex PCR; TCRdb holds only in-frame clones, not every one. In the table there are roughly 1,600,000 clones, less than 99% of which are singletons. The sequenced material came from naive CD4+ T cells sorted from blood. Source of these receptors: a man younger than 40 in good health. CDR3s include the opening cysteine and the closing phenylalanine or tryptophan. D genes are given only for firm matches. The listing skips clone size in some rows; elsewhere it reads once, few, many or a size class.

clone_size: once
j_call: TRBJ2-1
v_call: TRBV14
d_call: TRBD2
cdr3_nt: TGTGCCAGCAGCGTAGCGGGAGAGGTTTTCTTC
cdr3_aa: CASSVAGEVFF

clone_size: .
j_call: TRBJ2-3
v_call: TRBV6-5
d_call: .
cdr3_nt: TGTGCCAGCAGTTACCGGGGGGCGCAAGATACGCAGTATTTT
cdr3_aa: CASSYRGAQDTQYF

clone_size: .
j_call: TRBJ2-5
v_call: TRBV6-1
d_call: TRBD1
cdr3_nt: TGTGCCAGCAGTAATCGGGACAGGCAAGAGACCCAGTACTTC
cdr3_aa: CASSNRDRQETQYF

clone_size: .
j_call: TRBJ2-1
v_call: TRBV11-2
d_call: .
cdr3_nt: TGTGCCAGCAGCCTCGGCTCCTGGTTGGGGAAGAATGAGCAGTTCTTC
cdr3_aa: CASSLGSWLGKNEQFF

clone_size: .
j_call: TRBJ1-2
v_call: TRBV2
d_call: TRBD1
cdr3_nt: TGTGCCAGCAGTTTTGGGACAGGAGGCGGCTACACCTTC
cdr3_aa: CASSFGTGGGYTF

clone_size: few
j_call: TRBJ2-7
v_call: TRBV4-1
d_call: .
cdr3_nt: TGCGCCAGCAGCCAAGGGTACTACGAGCAGTACTTC
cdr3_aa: CASSQGYYEQYF

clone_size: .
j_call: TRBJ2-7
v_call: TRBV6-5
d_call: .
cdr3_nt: TGTGCCAGTAGTGCAGGGGGGAACTACGAGCAGTACTTC
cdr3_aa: CASSAGGNYEQYF

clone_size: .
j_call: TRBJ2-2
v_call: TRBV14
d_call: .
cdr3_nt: TGTGCCAGCAGCCAAGATCAAATGGCTTACACCGGGGAGCTGTTTTTT
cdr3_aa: CASSQDQMAYTGELFF

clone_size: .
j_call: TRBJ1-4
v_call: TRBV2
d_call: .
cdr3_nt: TGTGCCAGCAGTGACCCCAGGGGACTTGAAAAACTGTTTTTT
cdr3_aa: CASSDPRGLEKLFF

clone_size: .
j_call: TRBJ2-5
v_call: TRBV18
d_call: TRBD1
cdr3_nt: TGTGCCAGCTCATCATCTCCGGGACAGGGGGCCCCCGAGACCCAGTACTTC
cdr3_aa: CASSSSPGQGAPETQYF

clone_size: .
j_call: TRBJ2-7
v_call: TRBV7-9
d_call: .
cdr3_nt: TGTGCCAGCAGCTTAAGCAGGGGCGGCGAGCAGTACTTC
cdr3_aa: CASSLSRGGEQYF

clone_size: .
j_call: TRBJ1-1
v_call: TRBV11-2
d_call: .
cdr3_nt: TGTGCCAGCAGCAAACACACGGGGCTTGCTGAAGCTTTCTTT
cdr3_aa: CASSKHTGLAEAFF

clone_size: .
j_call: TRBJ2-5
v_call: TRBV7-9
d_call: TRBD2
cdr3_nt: TGTGCCAGCAGGGGTCCTAGCGGGAAAGGCCAAGAGACCCAGTACTTC
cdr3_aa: CASRGPSGKGQETQYF

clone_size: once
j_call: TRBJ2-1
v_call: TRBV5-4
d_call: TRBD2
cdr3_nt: TGTGCCAGCAGTCCGACTAGCGGGGCATACAATGAGCAGTTCTTC
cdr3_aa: CASSPTSGAYNEQFF

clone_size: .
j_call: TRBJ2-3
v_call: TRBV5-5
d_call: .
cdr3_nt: TGTGCCAGCAGCATTCGGGCCACAGCAGATACGCAGTATTTT
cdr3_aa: CASSIRATADTQYF

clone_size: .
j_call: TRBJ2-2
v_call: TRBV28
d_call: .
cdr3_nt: TGTGCCAGCACATCCCGGGCCGGGGAGCTGTTTTTT
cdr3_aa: CASTSRAGELFF

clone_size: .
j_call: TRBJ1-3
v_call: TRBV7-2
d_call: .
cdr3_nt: TGTGCCAGCAGCTTTGGGGGCCGGGACGGACGCTCTGGAAACACCATATATTTT
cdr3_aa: CASSFGGRDGRSGNTIYF

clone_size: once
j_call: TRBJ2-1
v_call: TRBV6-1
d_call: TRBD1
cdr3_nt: TGTGCCAACGCCGGGACAGGCTACTACAATGAGCAGTTCTTC
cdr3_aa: CANAGTGYYNEQFF

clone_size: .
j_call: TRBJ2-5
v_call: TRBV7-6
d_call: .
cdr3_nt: TGTGCCAGCAGCTTAGTCGCGGTGGGCTCAGCATGGGAGACCCAGTACTTC
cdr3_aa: CASSLVAVGSAWETQYF

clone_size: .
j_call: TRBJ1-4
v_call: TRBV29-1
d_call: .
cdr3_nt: TGCAGCGTTCCAAAACTGTTTTTT
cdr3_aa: CSVPKLFF

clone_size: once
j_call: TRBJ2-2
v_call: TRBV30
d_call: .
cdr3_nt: TGTGCCTGGAGCGGGACCAACTCCGGGGAGCTGTTTTTT
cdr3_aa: CAWSGTNSGELFF

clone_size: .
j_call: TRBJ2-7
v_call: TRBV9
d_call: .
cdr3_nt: TGTGCCAGCTCCATTGCCTGGGAGAGCTCCTACGAGCAGTACTTC
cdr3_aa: CASSIAWESSYEQYF

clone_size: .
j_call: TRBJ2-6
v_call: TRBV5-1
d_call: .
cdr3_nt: TGCGCCAGCAGCTTGGTTTCCGGGGGCGCCGTCCCTGGGGCCAACGTCCTGACTTTC
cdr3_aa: CASSLVSGGAVPGANVLTF

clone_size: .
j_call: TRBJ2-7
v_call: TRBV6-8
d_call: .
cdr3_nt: TGTGCCAGCAGCCGCTTAAGCTACGAGCAGTACTTC
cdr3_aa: CASSRLSYEQYF

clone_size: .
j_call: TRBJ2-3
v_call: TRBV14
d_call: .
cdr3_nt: TGTGCCAGCAGCCCGGGGGATACGCAGTATTTT
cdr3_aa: CASSPGDTQYF

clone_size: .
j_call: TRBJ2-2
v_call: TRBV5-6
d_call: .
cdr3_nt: TGTGCCAGCAGCTTGGTCCTACAGGGGAACACCGGGGAGCTGTTTTTT
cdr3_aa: CASSLVLQGNTGELFF

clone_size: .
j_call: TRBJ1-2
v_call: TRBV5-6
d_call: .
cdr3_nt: TGTGCCAGCAGCTTCTTCGGGGTAGGTGGCTACACCTTC
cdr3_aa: CASSFFGVGGYTF

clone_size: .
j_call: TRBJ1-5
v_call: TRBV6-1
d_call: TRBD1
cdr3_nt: TGTGCCAGCAGTGAAGCGCGCAACAGGGGGCCGTATCAGCCCCAGCATTTT
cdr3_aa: CASSEARNRGPYQPQHF

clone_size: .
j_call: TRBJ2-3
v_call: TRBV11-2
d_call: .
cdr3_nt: TGTGCCAGCAGCTTACGCGCTAGCACAGATACGCAGTATTTT
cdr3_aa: CASSLRASTDTQYF

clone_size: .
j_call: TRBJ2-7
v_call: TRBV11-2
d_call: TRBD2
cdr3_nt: TGTGCCAGCAGCCAGATTAGCGGGAGAAGCTTCGAGCAGTACTTC
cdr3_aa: CASSQISGRSFEQYF

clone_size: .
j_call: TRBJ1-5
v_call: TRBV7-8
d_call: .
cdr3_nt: TGTGCCAGCAGCTCCTCTGCAGGGTCGCAGCCCCAGCATTTT
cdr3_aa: CASSSSAGSQPQHF

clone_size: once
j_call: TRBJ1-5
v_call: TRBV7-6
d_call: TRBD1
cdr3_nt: TGTGCCAGCAGCTCAGAGGGACAGGACGATAATCAGCCCCAGCATTTT
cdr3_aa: CASSSEGQDDNQPQHF

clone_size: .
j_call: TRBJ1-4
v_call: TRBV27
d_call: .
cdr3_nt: TGTGCCAGCAGCCTAGGACCCTCGGGTCGGGGTACTAATGAAAAACTGTTTTTT
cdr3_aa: CASSLGPSGRGTNEKLFF

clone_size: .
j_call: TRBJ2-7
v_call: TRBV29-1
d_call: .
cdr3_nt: TGCAGCGTTGAAGCAGGAGGTTACGAGCAGTACTTC
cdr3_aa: CSVEAGGYEQYF

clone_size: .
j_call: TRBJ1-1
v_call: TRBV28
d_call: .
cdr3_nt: TGTGCCAGCAGCCAAAGGAGGAACACTGAAGCTTTCTTT
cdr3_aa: CASSQRRNTEAFF

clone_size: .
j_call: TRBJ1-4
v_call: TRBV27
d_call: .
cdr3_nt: TGTGCCAGCAGTACCCAAGGCGGGGAAAAACTGTTTTTT
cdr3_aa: CASSTQGGEKLFF

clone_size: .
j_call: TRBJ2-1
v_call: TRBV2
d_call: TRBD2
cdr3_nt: TGTGCCAGCGGGACTAGCGGGAGTCGGAATGAGCAGTTCTTC
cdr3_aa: CASGTSGSRNEQFF

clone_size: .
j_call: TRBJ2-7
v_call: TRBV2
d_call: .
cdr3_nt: TGTGCCAGCAGTGGGGACACCTACGAGCAGTACTTC
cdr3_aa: CASSGDTYEQYF

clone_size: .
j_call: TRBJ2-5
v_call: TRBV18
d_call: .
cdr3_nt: TGTGCCAGCTCACCGACAGTGGGGGAGACCCAGTACTTC
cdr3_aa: CASSPTVGETQYF

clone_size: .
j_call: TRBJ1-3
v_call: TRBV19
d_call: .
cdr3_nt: TGTGCCAGTTCGGGACGGTCGAGTTTGGGCACCATATATTTT
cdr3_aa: CASSGRSSLGTIYF

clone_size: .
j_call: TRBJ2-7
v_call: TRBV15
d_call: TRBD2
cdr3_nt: TGTGCCACCAGCAGTTCTAGCGGGAGAGGCGGCGAGCAGTACTTC
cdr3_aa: CATSSSSGRGGEQYF

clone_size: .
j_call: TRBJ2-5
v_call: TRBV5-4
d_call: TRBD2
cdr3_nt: TGTGCCAGCAGCTTCCGCATAGCGGGAGATGAGACCCAGTACTTC
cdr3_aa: CASSFRIAGDETQYF

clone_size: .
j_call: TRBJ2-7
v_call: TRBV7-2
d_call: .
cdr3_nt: TGTGCCAGCAGGGGTAATAGGGCGGGGACCTTCCTCGAGCAGTACTTC
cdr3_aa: CASRGNRAGTFLEQYF

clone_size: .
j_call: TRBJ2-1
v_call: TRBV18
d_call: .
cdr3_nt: TGTGCCAGCTCACCATTCCAACCGCAGTTCTTC
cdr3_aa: CASSPFQPQFF

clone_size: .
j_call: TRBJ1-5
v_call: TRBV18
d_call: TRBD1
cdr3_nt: TGTGCCAGCTCACATGTCGACAGGGGGCTAGGTCAGCCCCAGCATTTT
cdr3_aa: CASSHVDRGLGQPQHF

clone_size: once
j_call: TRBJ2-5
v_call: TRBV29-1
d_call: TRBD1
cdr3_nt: TGCAGCGTAAATACAGGGGGCGCCGGAGAGACCCAGTACTTC
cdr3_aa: CSVNTGGAGETQYF

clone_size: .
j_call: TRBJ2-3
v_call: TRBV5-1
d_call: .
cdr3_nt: TGCGCCAGCAGCTTGGAACCCTTCCCATCTAGCACAGATACGCAGTATTTT
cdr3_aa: CASSLEPFPSSTDTQYF

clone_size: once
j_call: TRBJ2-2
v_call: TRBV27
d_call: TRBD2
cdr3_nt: TGTGCCAGCAGTTTATTGCCGGTAGGAGCGGGAGGTAACACCGGGGAGCTGTTTTTT
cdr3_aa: CASSLLPVGAGGNTGELFF

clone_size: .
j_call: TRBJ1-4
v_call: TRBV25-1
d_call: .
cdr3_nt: TGTGCCAGCAGTGAATATGGGGGGATGATTAATGAAAAACTGTTTTTT
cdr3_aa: CASSEYGGMINEKLFF

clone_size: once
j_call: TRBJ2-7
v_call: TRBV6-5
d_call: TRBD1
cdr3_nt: TGTGCCAGCAGTTACTCCGGACAGGGCAGCGAGCAGTACTTC
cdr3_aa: CASSYSGQGSEQYF

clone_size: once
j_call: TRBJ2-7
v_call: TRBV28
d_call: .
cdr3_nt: TGTGCCAGCAGTTCTTTTTCCGGGGACCCCTACGAGCAGTACTTC
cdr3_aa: CASSSFSGDPYEQYF

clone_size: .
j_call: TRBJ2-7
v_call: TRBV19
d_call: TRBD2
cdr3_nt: TGTGCCAGTAGTATCACTAGCGGGAGACCCTACGAGCAGTACTTC
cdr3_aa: CASSITSGRPYEQYF

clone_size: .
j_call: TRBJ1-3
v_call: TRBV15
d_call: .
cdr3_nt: TGTGCCACCAGCAGAGACATACAGGAGAGCTCTGGAAACACCATATATTTT
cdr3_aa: CATSRDIQESSGNTIYF

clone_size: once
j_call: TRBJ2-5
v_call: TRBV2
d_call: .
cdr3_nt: TGTGCCAGCAGCAACGGAGTTGTGGGCAAAGAGACCCAGTACTTC
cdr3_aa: CASSNGVVGKETQYF

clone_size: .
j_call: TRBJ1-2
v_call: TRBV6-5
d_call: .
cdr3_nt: TGTGCCAGCAGTTACTCTCGGATCCTAGTGGGCTACACCTTC
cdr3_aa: CASSYSRILVGYTF

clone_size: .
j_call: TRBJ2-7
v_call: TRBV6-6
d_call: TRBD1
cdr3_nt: TGTGCCAGCAGTTACCCCGGACAGGGCAACTACGAGCAGTACTTC
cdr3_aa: CASSYPGQGNYEQYF

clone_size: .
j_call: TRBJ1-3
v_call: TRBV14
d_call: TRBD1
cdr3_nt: TGTGCCAGCAGCCAAGAGGCGGACAGGGACAAACGAAACACCATATATTTT
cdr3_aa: CASSQEADRDKRNTIYF

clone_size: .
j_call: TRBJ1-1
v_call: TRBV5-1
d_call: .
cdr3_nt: TGCGCCAGCAGCGTTCGGGGGGGTCGTGATGACACTGAAGCTTTCTTT
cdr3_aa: CASSVRGGRDDTEAFF

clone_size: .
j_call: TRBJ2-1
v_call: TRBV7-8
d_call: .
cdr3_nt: TGTGCCAGCAGCTTAGAGGAGGGGAGAAGTGAGCAGTTCTTC
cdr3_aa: CASSLEEGRSEQFF